Listed below are T cell receptor beta chains from one sample, sequenced in a study of blood T cell repertoires in COVID-19. This table comes from immunoSEQ multiplex PCR, and its TCRdb copy is limited to in-frame clones, with some not included. In the table there are about 170,000 clones, approximately 86% of which are singletons. Source material: peripheral blood. The origin of the receptors is an elderly woman with COVID-19, enrolled during active disease. Both conserved end residues are part of each CDR3. A D gene is named only where the DNA matches it firmly. Clone size is shown for a subset of rows, as once, few, many or a class of expanded clone.

j_gene: TRBJ1-2
d_gene: -
abundance: -
v_gene: TRBV18
CDR3nt: TGTGCCAGCTCACCAGGGGCCGGGGGCTATGGCTACACCTTC
CDR3aa: CASSPGAGGYGYTF

j_gene: TRBJ2-3
d_gene: TRBD2
abundance: once
v_gene: TRBV27
CDR3nt: TGTGCCAGCAGTACGCGACTAGCGGGAGACAGAGATACGCAGTATTTT
CDR3aa: CASSTRLAGDRDTQYF

j_gene: TRBJ1-2
d_gene: -
abundance: few
v_gene: TRBV15
CDR3nt: TGTGCCACCAGCAGAGTCGGGGAGGACTATGGCTACACCTTC
CDR3aa: CATSRVGEDYGYTF

j_gene: TRBJ2-3
d_gene: TRBD2
abundance: -
v_gene: TRBV7-2
CDR3nt: TGTGCCAGCAGCTTAGTTGGCGGGAGGCGAGCAGATACGCAGTATTTT
CDR3aa: CASSLVGGRRADTQYF

j_gene: TRBJ1-1
d_gene: TRBD1
abundance: -
v_gene: TRBV5-8
CDR3nt: TGTGCCAGCAGCGCACCGCCGGGACAGAACAGAGCTTTCTTT
CDR3aa: CASSAPPGQNRAFF

j_gene: TRBJ2-1
d_gene: TRBD2
abundance: once
v_gene: TRBV6-2/TRBV6-3
CDR3nt: TGTGCCAGCAGTTATAGGGCTAGCGGACACAATGAGCAGTTCTTC
CDR3aa: CASSYRASGHNEQFF

j_gene: TRBJ2-5
d_gene: -
abundance: -
v_gene: TRBV7-9
CDR3nt: TGTGCCAGCAGCCCCCCCTTTAGGCGCGGGGAGACCCAGTACTTC
CDR3aa: CASSPPFRRGETQYF

j_gene: TRBJ2-2
d_gene: TRBD1
abundance: -
v_gene: TRBV2
CDR3nt: TGTGCCAGCAGTAAGGGGGCGTCAAGCACCGGGGAGCTGTTTTTT
CDR3aa: CASSKGASSTGELFF

j_gene: TRBJ1-2
d_gene: TRBD1
abundance: -
v_gene: TRBV7-9
CDR3nt: TGTGCCAGCAGCAGGACAGGGGACTACACCTTC
CDR3aa: CASSRTGDYTF

j_gene: TRBJ1-2
d_gene: -
abundance: -
v_gene: TRBV18
CDR3nt: TGTGCCAGCTCGCAAGGACAGCCAGCTCGGGGCTACACCTTC
CDR3aa: CASSQGQPARGYTF

j_gene: TRBJ2-5
d_gene: TRBD2
abundance: -
v_gene: TRBV9
CDR3nt: TGTGCCAGCAGCGCCCCTCTTGCGGGGGGAACCGAGACCCAGTACTTC
CDR3aa: CASSAPLAGGTETQYF

j_gene: TRBJ2-7
d_gene: -
abundance: once
v_gene: TRBV18
CDR3nt: TGTGCCAGCTCACCCCTTAGCTCCTACGAGCAGTACTTC
CDR3aa: CASSPLSSYEQYF

j_gene: TRBJ1-2
d_gene: -
abundance: -
v_gene: TRBV6-5
CDR3nt: TGTGCCAGCAGCGCCCCCCCAGGGGCTTATGGCTACACCTTC
CDR3aa: CASSAPPGAYGYTF

j_gene: TRBJ2-7
d_gene: -
abundance: -
v_gene: TRBV28
CDR3nt: TGTGCCAGCAGTCCCGACTACAGGCAGTACTTC
CDR3aa: CASSPDYRQYF

j_gene: TRBJ2-7
d_gene: -
abundance: -
v_gene: TRBV11-2
CDR3nt: TGTGCCAGCAGCTCAGTGGCAGGGGGGTCCTACGAGCAGTACTTC
CDR3aa: CASSSVAGGSYEQYF

j_gene: TRBJ2-5
d_gene: TRBD2
abundance: -
v_gene: TRBV6-2/TRBV6-3
CDR3nt: TGTGCCAGCAGTGATAGCGGGGTATGGACCCAGTACTTC
CDR3aa: CASSDSGVWTQYF

j_gene: TRBJ1-2
d_gene: -
abundance: -
v_gene: TRBV5-1
CDR3nt: TGCGCCAGCAGCTTGTCTGCAGGGCGCTATGGCTACACCTTC
CDR3aa: CASSLSAGRYGYTF

j_gene: TRBJ1-1
d_gene: TRBD1
abundance: -
v_gene: TRBV19
CDR3nt: TGTGCCAGTAGTATAGGGTCGGGACAGGGTACCGCTGAAGCTTTCTTT
CDR3aa: CASSIGSGQGTAEAFF

j_gene: TRBJ1-2
d_gene: -
abundance: -
v_gene: TRBV7-2
CDR3nt: TGTGCCAGCAGCTTAGAAGCTGTGGGCTACACCTTC
CDR3aa: CASSLEAVGYTF

j_gene: TRBJ2-7
d_gene: -
abundance: -
v_gene: TRBV4-1
CDR3nt: TGCGCCAGCAGCCAGGAGGCTCGGGAGACCTACGAGCAGTACTTC
CDR3aa: CASSQEARETYEQYF

j_gene: TRBJ1-2
d_gene: TRBD1
abundance: -
v_gene: TRBV4-3
CDR3nt: TGCGCCAGCAGCCAAGACTCGTTACCGAGGGGGCGGATTAATGGCTACACCTTC
CDR3aa: CASSQDSLPRGRINGYTF

j_gene: TRBJ1-1
d_gene: -
abundance: -
v_gene: TRBV19
CDR3nt: TGTGCCAGTAGTATCAGGCATCTGAACACTGAAGCTTTCTTT
CDR3aa: CASSIRHLNTEAFF

j_gene: TRBJ2-1
d_gene: -
abundance: -
v_gene: TRBV7-3
CDR3nt: TGTGCCAGCAGCTTATTCAGGGACAATGAGCAGTTCTTC
CDR3aa: CASSLFRDNEQFF

j_gene: TRBJ2-7
d_gene: -
abundance: -
v_gene: TRBV28
CDR3nt: TGTGCCAGTGGGCAAGACTACGAGCAGTACTTC
CDR3aa: CASGQDYEQYF

j_gene: TRBJ2-5
d_gene: TRBD2
abundance: -
v_gene: TRBV28
CDR3nt: TGTGCCAGCAAGGGACTAGCGGGATTTTCCGAGACCCAGTACTTC
CDR3aa: CASKGLAGFSETQYF

j_gene: TRBJ1-3
d_gene: -
abundance: -
v_gene: TRBV7-9
CDR3nt: TGTGCCAGCAGACCGGGGGGGTCTGGAAACACCATATATTTT
CDR3aa: CASRPGGSGNTIYF

j_gene: TRBJ1-5
d_gene: -
abundance: -
v_gene: TRBV7-8
CDR3nt: TGTGCCAGCAGCTTCGGGGTCCTAGGCAATCAGCCCCAGCATTTT
CDR3aa: CASSFGVLGNQPQHF

j_gene: TRBJ1-2
d_gene: -
abundance: -
v_gene: TRBV2
CDR3nt: TGTGCCAGCAGTGAATCGGGCAGGGCGAGAAAGGGCTATGGCTACACCTTC
CDR3aa: CASSESGRARKGYGYTF

j_gene: TRBJ1-1
d_gene: TRBD1
abundance: -
v_gene: TRBV19
CDR3nt: TGTGCCAGTAGGGCAAGGACAGGGTCTGAAGCTTTCTTT
CDR3aa: CASRARTGSEAFF

j_gene: TRBJ1-2
d_gene: -
abundance: -
v_gene: TRBV5-1
CDR3nt: TGCGCCAGCAGCTTAGGGGATCGGAACTATGGCTACACCTTC
CDR3aa: CASSLGDRNYGYTF

j_gene: TRBJ2-7
d_gene: TRBD2
abundance: -
v_gene: TRBV10-1
CDR3nt: TGCGCCAGGATGACTAGCGGAAGCTCCTACGAGCAGTACTTC
CDR3aa: CARMTSGSSYEQYF

j_gene: TRBJ1-4
d_gene: -
abundance: -
v_gene: TRBV6-5
CDR3nt: TGTGCCAGCAGTTACGAGGGATCGAATGAAAAACTGTTTTTT
CDR3aa: CASSYEGSNEKLFF